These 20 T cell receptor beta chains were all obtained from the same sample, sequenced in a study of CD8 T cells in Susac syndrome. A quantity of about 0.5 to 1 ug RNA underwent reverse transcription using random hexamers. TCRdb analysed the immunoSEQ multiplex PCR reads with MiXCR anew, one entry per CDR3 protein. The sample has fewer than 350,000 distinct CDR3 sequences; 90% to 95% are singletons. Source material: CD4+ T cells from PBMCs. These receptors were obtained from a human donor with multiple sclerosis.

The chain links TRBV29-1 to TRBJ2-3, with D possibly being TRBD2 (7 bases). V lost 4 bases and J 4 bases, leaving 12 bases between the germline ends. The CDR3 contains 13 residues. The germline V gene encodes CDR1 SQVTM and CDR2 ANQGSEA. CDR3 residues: CSVGRGGADTQYF. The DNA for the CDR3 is TGCAGCGTTGGCAGGGGAGGGGCAGATACGCAGTATTTT.

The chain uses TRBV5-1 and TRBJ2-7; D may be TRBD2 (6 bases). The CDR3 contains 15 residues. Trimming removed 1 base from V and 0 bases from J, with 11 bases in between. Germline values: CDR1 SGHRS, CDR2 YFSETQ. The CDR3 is CASSLKAGSSYEQYF. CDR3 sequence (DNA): TGCGCCAGCAGCTTGAAAGCGGGTTCCTCCTACGAGCAGTACTTC.

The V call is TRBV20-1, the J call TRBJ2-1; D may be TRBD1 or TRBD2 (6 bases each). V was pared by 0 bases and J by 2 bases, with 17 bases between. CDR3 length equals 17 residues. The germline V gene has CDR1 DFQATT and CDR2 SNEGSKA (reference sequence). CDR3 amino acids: CSARDARGARTYNEQFF. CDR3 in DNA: TGCAGTGCTAGAGATGCGAGGGGGGCGCGGACCTACAATGAGCAGTTCTTC.

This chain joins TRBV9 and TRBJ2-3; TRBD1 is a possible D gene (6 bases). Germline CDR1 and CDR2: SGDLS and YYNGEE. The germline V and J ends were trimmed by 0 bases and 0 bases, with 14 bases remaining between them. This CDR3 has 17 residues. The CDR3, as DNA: TGTGCCAGCAGCGTAGACGTAGGACAGACTAGCACAGATACGCAGTATTTT. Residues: CASSVDVGQTSTDTQYF. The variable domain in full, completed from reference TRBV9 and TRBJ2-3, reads DSGVTQTPKHLITATGQRVTLRCSPRSGDLSVYWYQQSLDQGLQFLIQYYNGEERAKGNILERFSAQQFPDLHSELNLSSLELGDSALYFCASSVDVGQTSTDTQYFGPGTRLTVL.

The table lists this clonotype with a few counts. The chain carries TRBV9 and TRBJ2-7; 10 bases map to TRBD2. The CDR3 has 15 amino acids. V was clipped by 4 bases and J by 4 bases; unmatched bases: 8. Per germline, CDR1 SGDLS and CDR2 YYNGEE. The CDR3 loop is CASSQGLAEIYEQYF. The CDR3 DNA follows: TGTGCCAGCAGCCAAGGACTAGCGGAGATTTACGAGCAGTACTTC.

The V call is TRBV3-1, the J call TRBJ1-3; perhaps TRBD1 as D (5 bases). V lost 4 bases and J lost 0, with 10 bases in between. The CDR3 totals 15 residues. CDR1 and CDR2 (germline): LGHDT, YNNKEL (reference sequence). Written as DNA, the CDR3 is TGTGCCAGCAGCCGGGGGTCCTTCTCTGGAAACACCATATATTTT. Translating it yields CASSRGSFSGNTIYF.

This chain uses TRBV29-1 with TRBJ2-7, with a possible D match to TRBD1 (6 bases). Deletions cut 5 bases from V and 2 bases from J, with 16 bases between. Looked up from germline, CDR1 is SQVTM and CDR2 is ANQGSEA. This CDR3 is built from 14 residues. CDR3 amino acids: CSVKLDSSPYEQYF. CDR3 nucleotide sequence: TGCAGCGTTAAATTGGACAGCTCACCCTACGAGCAGTACTTC.

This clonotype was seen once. The CDR3 bases are TGTGCCAGTAGTACGACAGGGTCAAATCAGCCCCAGCATTTT. Its translation is CASSTTGSNQPQHF. J is TRBJ1-5 and V is TRBV19; 7 bases are a match to TRBD1. The CDR3 loop spans 14 amino acids. Losses at the gene ends were 4 bases for V and 4 bases for J; bases not matched to a gene: 4. The germline gives CDR1 LNHDA, CDR2 SQIVND (reference sequence).

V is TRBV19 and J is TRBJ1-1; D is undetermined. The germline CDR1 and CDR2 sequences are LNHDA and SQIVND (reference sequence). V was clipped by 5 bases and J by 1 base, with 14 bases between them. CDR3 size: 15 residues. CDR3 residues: CASSPLSASNTEAFF. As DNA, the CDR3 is TGTGCCAGTAGTCCTCTCTCAGCGTCGAACACTGAAGCTTTCTTT.

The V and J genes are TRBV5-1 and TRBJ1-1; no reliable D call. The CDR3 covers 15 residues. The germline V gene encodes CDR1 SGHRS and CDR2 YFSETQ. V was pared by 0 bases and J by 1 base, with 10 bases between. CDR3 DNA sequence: TGCGCCAGCAGCTTGGTGGGAATGAAGAACACTGAAGCTTTCTTT. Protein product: CASSLVGMKNTEAFF.

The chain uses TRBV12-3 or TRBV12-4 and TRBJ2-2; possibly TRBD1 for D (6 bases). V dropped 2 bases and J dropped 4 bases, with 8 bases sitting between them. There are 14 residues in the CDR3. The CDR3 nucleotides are TGTGCCAGCAGTTTACAGGGGCCCACCGGGGAGCTGTTTTTT. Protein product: CASSLQGPTGELFF.

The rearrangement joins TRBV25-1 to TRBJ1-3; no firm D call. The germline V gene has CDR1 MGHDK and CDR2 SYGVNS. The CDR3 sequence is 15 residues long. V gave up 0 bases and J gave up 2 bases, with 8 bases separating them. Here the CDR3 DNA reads TGTGCCAGCAGTGAATACGGTACCACTGGAAACACCATATATTTT. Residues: CASSEYGTTGNTIYF.

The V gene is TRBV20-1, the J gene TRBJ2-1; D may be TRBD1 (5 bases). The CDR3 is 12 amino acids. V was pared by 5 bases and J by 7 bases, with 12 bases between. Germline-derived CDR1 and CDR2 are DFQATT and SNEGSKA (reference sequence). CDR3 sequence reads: CSAGAMRNEQFF. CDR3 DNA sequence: TGCAGTGCTGGGGCCATGAGGAATGAGCAGTTCTTC.

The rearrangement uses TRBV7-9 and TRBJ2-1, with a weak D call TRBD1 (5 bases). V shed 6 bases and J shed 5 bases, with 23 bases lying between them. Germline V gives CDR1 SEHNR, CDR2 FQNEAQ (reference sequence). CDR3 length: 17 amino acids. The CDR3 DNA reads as TGTGCCAGCAGGGACCCAGGGTCCGAGCAGGCGAACAATGAGCAGTTCTTC. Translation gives CASRDPGSEQANNEQFF.

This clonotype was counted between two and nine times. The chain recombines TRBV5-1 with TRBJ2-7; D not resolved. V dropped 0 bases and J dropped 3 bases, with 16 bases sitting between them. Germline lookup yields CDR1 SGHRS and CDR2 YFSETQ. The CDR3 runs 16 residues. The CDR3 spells CASSLAWVQASYEQYF. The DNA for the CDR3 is TGCGCCAGCAGCTTGGCTTGGGTCCAGGCAAGCTACGAGCAGTACTTC.

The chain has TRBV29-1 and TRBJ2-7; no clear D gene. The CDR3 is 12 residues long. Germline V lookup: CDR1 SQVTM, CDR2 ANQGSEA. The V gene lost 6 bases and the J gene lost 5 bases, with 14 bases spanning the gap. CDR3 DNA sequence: TGCAGCGTCGGACGACATTCCGACGAGCAGTACTTC. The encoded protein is CSVGRHSDEQYF.

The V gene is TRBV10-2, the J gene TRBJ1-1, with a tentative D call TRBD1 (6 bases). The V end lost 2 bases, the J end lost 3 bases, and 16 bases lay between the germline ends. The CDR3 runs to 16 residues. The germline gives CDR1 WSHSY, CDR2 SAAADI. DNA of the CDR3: TGCGCCAGCAGTGAGCCTGGGGGGCGTAGGGACACTGAAGCTTTCTTT. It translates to CASSEPGGRRDTEAFF.

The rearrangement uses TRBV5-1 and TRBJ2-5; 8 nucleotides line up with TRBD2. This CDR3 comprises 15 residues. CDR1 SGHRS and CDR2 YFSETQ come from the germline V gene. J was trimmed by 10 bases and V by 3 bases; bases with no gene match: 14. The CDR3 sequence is CASSSPGGGPAVQYF. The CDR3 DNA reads TGCGCCAGCAGCTCCCCCGGCGGGGGGCCCGCCGTCCAGTACTTC. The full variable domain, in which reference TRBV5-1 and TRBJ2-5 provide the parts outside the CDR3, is KAGVTQTPRYLIKTRGQQVTLSCSPISGHRSVSWYQQTPGQGLQFLFEYFSETQRNKGNFPGRFSGRQFSNSRSEMNVSTLELGDSALYLCASSSPGGGPAVQYFGPGTRLLVL.

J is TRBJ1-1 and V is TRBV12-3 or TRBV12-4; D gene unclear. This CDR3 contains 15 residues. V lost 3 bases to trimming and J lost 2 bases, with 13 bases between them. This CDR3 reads CASSFRRGRNTEAFF. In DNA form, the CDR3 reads TGTGCCAGCAGTTTTCGTCGAGGCAGAAACACTGAAGCTTTCTTT.

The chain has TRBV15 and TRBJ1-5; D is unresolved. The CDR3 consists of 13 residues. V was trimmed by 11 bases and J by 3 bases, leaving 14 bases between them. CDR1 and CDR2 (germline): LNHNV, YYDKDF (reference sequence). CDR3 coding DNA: TGTGCCGCTACAATGAATTACAATCAGCCCCAGCATTTT. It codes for CAATMNYNQPQHF.